This record looks at one T cell receptor (beta chain) sequence and its context. Antigen: not known. Libraries were prepared by immunoSEQ multiplex PCR; TCRdb keeps only in-frame clonotypes and omits some of them. The sample has approximately 50,000 clones, around 78% seen once; the top ten hold approximately 12%. The sample's time point: week 35, safety follow-up. Alongside topical imiquimod, each dose of vaccine comprised 300 ug of mutant IDH1 20-mer peptide. These data come from a study of a mutant IDH1 vaccine in newly diagnosed glioma. For the study at large: Vaccine dosing followed radiotherapy by 4-6 weeks, or accompanied temozolomide cycles. Week 35 was safety follow-up visit V12; week 47 was end-of-study visit V13. Beforehand, treatment had been radiotherapy, temozolomide, or both; the majority received both.

Germline V gene sequence: CDR1 MRHNA, CDR2 SNTAGT. The CDR3 is 13 residues long. Trimming removed 2 bases from V and 5 bases from J, with 6 bases in between. The sequencing here drew on PBMCs, taken from a glioma patient whose treatment included an IDH1 peptide vaccine. This sequence was found in a man aged 40-49 years with glioma. The rearrangement joins TRBV6-4 to TRBJ2-2; D not resolved. The CDR3 loop is CASSDKETGELFF. The CDR3 DNA reads as TGTGCCAGCAGTGACAAGGAAACCGGGGAGCTGTTTTTT.